What follows are 17 T cell receptor beta chains derived from one specimen sequenced in a study of blood T cell repertoires in COVID-19. Method: immunoSEQ multiplex PCR; TCRdb's copy keeps in-frame clones and lacks some. The sample lists a few hundred thousand clones, approximately 83% occurring once. Source material: peripheral blood. These receptors came from a woman in her twenties or thirties with COVID-19, enrolled during active disease.

The gene calls are TRBV30 and TRBJ1-2; TRBD1 agrees at 8 bases. The CDR3 sequence is 14 residues long. CDR1 is GTSNPN, CDR2 SVGIG, per germline (reference sequence). V was pared by 0 bases and J by 4 bases, with 4 bases of the junction left unmatched. The CDR3 protein is CAWSVRGTGYGYTF. The CDR3 DNA reads as TGTGCCTGGAGTGTACGAGGGACAGGCTATGGCTACACCTTC.

Only one count was recorded for this clone. This chain connects TRBV29-1 to TRBJ2-7, with D tentatively TRBD2 (5 bases). This CDR3 spans 15 amino acids. Trimming pared 5 bases from V and 1 base from J, leaving 18 bases between. CDR1 and CDR2 (germline): SQVTM, ANQGSEA. CDR3 sequence reads: CSVWRAGGGSYEQYF. In DNA, the CDR3 is TGCAGCGTTTGGCGGGCAGGTGGCGGGTCCTACGAGCAGTACTTC.

The chain has TRBV10-1 and TRBJ2-3; a possible D gene is TRBD1 (6 bases). The CDR3 sequence is 22 residues long. Per the germline V gene, CDR1 is WNHNN and CDR2 is SYGVQD (reference sequence). Deletions cut 7 bases from V and 0 bases from J, with 35 bases between. This CDR3 reads CASISVPTIRTAQAPSTDTQYF. As DNA, the CDR3 is TGCGCCAGCATCTCGGTCCCGACGATTAGGACAGCCCAAGCCCCTAGCACAGATACGCAGTATTTT.

The rearrangement uses TRBV5-5 and TRBJ1-2; D perhaps matches TRBD1 (6 bases). The CDR3 spans 14 residues. Per the germline V gene, CDR1 is SGHKS and CDR2 is YYEKEE (reference sequence). V gave up 1 base and J gave up 1 base, with 8 bases separating them. The CDR3 region is CASSLYRVNYGYTF. The CDR3 DNA reads TGTGCCAGCAGCTTGTACAGGGTTAACTATGGCTACACCTTC.

The chain recombines TRBV7-2 with TRBJ1-5; D perhaps matches TRBD1 (5 bases). This CDR3 comprises 15 residues. Trimming took off 5 bases at V and 5 bases at J, with 16 bases between the two ends. Germline V gene lookup returns CDR1 SGHTA and CDR2 FQGNSA. As DNA, the CDR3 is TGTGCCAGCAGCCCCCCGGGCAGGGTGGATCAGCCCCAGCATTTT. Encoded protein: CASSPPGRVDQPQHF.

This rearrangement joins TRBV18 to TRBJ1-2, with TRBD1 matching over 9 bases. Trimming at V came to 5 bases and at J to 2 bases, leaving 3 bases not matched to a gene. The CDR3 has 14 amino acids. Germline lookup yields CDR1 KGHSH and CDR2 LQKENI. For the CDR3, the DNA is TGTGCCAGCTCATACGACAGGGGGAACTATGGCTACACCTTC. This gives the protein CASSYDRGNYGYTF.

This chain joins TRBV30 and TRBJ1-5, with 9 bases fitting TRBD1. V lost 0 bases, J lost 2 bases, and 5 bases stayed unmatched. The CDR3 contains 16 residues. Germline V gene sequence: CDR1 GTSNPN, CDR2 SVGIG (reference sequence). CDR3 nucleotide sequence: TGTGCCTGGAGTGTTAGGACAGGGGTGGGCAATCAGCCCCAGCATTTT. Encoded protein: CAWSVRTGVGNQPQHF.

The CDR3 bases are TGTGCCAGTAGGGCCTACAGGGACGATTATGGCTACACCTTC. Amino acid sequence: CASRAYRDDYGYTF. The chain has TRBV19 and TRBJ1-2; D perhaps matches TRBD1 (6 bases). Trimming took off 6 bases at V and 5 bases at J, with 16 bases between the two ends. The CDR3 totals 14 residues. Looked up from germline, CDR1 is LNHDA and CDR2 is SQIVND (reference sequence).

The chain carries TRBV3-1 (or the pseudogene TRBV3-2) and TRBJ2-7; 10 bases fit TRBD1. This CDR3 region has 18 residues. V lost 3 bases, J lost 2 bases, and 13 bases stayed unmatched. CDR1 is LGHDT, CDR2 YNNKEL, per germline (reference sequence). The CDR3 protein is CASSHESRDRGRTYEQYF. DNA for the CDR3: TGTGCCAGCAGCCATGAGTCCCGGGACAGGGGTCGCACCTACGAGCAGTACTTC.

The CDR3 loop reads CASSPGQMNSPLHF. The DNA for the CDR3 is TGTGCCAGCAGCCCTGGGCAGATGAATTCACCCCTCCACTTT. The V gene is TRBV9, the J gene TRBJ1-6; D unresolved. In germline, CDR1 is SGDLS, CDR2 YYNGEE. Trimming pared 4 bases from V and 7 bases from J, leaving 12 bases between. The CDR3 contains 14 residues.

This clone showed up just once. V gene TRBV14 combines with J gene TRBJ2-1; no reliable D call. V was pared by 1 base and J by 9 bases, with 10 bases between. Germline-derived CDR1 and CDR2 are SGHDN and FVKESK. The CDR3 length is 13 residues. CDR3 sequence (DNA): TGTGCCAGCAGCCAAGCTAATTCGGTTGAGCAGTTCTTC. It encodes CASSQANSVEQFF.

The rearrangement links TRBV18 to TRBJ2-3; D uncertain. V was cut by 4 bases and J by 3 bases, with 8 bases left in between. Germline loops: CDR1 KGHSH, CDR2 LQKENI. This CDR3 is built from 13 residues. Here the CDR3 reads CASSLPVTDTQYF. CDR3 coding DNA: TGTGCCAGCTCACTTCCCGTGACAGATACGCAGTATTTT.

The chain couples TRBV5-6 to TRBJ1-1; TRBD1 might be the D (6 bases). CDR3 length: 13 residues. Trimming removed 2 bases at V and 8 bases at J, with 13 bases between. In germline, CDR1 is SGHDT, CDR2 YYEEEE. CDR3 DNA sequence: TGTGCCAGCAGCTTCGGGGGCGGGGGCGAAGCTTTCTTT. Its protein is CASSFGGGGEAFF.

V gene TRBV5-4 combines with J gene TRBJ2-3; 8 positions match TRBD2. The V segment lost 2 bases and the J segment 3 bases; nucleotides outside the gene matches: 14. CDR1 and CDR2 from the germline V gene are SGHNT and YYREEE (reference sequence). This CDR3 comprises 18 residues. The CDR3 here is CASSLRTSQGFRTDTQYF. Here the CDR3 DNA reads TGTGCCAGCAGCTTACGGACTAGCCAGGGGTTTAGGACAGATACGCAGTATTTT.

The CDR3 is CASSPTSGSTDTQYF. For the CDR3, the DNA is TGTGCCAGCAGCCCGACTAGCGGGAGCACAGATACGCAGTATTTT. V usage is TRBV9 and J usage is TRBJ2-3; TRBD2 matches at 10 bases. Unmatched junction bases numbered 2, after V lost 4 bases and J lost 0 bases. The CDR3 runs 15 residues. Germline V lookup: CDR1 SGDLS, CDR2 YYNGEE.

The genes are TRBV18 and TRBJ1-2; TRBD1 agrees at 8 bases. Germline lookup yields CDR1 KGHSH and CDR2 LQKENI. After removal of 4 bases from V and 4 bases from J, the junction contained 14 bases not matched to a gene. The CDR3 is 17 residues long. The CDR3 is CASSHPLTGVERYGYTF. CDR3 DNA sequence: TGTGCCAGCTCACACCCCCTGACAGGGGTGGAACGCTATGGCTACACCTTC.

In this sample, this clone turned up a few times. The chain uses TRBV7-8 and TRBJ2-5; 15 bases align to TRBD2. Per the germline V gene, CDR1 is SGHVS and CDR2 is FQNEAQ. The trim removed 5 bases at V and 6 bases at J, leaving 4 bases unmatched. The CDR3 length is 15 residues. The CDR3, as DNA: TGTGCCAGCAGCAATGGACTAGCGGGGGGGAAGACCCAGTACTTC. Translating it yields CASSNGLAGGKTQYF.